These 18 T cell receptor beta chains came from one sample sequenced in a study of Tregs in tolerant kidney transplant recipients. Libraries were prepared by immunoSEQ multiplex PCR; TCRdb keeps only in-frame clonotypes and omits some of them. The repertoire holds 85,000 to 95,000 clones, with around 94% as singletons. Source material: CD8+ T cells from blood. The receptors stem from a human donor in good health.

CDR3 loop: CASSLAGTGRQNTGELFF. CDR3 DNA: TGTGCCAGCAGCTTGGCCGGAACAGGGAGACAGAACACCGGGGAGCTGTTTTTT. The V gene is TRBV5-4, the J gene TRBJ2-2, with D possibly being TRBD1 (6 bases). The ends were cut back, 0 bases at V and 1 base at J, with 16 bases in the middle. The CDR3 consists of 18 residues. Looked up from germline, CDR1 is SGHNT and CDR2 is YYREEE (reference sequence).

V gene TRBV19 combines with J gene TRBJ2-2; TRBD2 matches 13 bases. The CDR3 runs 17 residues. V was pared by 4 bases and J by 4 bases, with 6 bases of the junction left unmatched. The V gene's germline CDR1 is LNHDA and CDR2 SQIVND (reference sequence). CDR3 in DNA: TGTGCCAGTAGTACTGGACTAGCGGGGGCGGGCACCGGGGAGCTGTTTTTT. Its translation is CASSTGLAGAGTGELFF.

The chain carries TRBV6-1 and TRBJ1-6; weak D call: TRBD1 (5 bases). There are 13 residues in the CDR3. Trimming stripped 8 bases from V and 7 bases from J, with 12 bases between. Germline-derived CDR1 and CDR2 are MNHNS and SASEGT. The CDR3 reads CASYPGLNSPLHF. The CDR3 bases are TGTGCCAGCTATCCGGGGCTGAATTCACCCCTCCACTTT.

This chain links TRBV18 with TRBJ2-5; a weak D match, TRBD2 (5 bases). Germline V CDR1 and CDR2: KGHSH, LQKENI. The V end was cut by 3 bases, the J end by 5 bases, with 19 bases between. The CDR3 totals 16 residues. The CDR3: CASSPPPGSEVETQYF. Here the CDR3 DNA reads TGTGCCAGCTCACCTCCTCCGGGATCCGAGGTGGAGACCCAGTACTTC. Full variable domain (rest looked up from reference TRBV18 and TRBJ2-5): NAGVMQNPRHLVRRRGQEARLRCSPMKGHSHVYWYRQLPEEGLKFMVYLQKENIIDESGMPKERFSAEFPKEGPSILRIQQVVRGDSAAYFCASSPPPGSEVETQYFGPGTRLLVL.

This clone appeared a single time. The chain's CDR3 is CASSFWDTEAFF. CDR3 nucleotides: TGTGCCAGCAGCTTTTGGGACACTGAAGCTTTCTTT. The genes are TRBV5-6 and TRBJ1-1; D unclear. Germline loops: CDR1 SGHDT, CDR2 YYEEEE. This CDR3 is 12 amino acids long. The V gene lost 2 bases and the J gene lost 3 bases, with 5 bases spanning the gap. Full variable domain (remainder filled in from reference TRBV5-6 and TRBJ1-1): DAGVTQSPTHLIKTRGQQVTLRCSPKSGHDTVSWYQQALGQGPQFIFQYYEEEERQRGNFPDRFSGHQFPNYSSELNVNALLLGDSALYLCASSFWDTEAFFGQGTRLTVV.

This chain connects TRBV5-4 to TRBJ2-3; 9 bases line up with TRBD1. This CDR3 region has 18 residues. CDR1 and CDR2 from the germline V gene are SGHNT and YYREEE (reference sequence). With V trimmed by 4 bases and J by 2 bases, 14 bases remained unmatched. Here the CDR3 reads CASSPAPGTGSLTDTQYF. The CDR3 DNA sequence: TGTGCCAGCAGCCCCGCCCCCGGGACAGGGTCACTCACAGATACGCAGTATTTT.

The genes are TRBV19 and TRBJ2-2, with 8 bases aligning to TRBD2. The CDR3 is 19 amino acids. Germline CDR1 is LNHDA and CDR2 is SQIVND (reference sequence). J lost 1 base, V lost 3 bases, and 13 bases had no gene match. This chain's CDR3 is CASSIARRGAGQNTGELFF. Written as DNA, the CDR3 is TGTGCCAGTAGTATCGCCCGGCGGGGGGCGGGGCAGAACACCGGGGAGCTGTTTTTT.

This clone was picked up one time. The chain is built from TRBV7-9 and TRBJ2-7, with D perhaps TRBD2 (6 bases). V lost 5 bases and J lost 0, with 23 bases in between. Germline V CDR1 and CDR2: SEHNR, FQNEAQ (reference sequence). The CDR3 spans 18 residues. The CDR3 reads CASSGGREFEGSSYEQYF. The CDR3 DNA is TGTGCCAGCAGCGGCGGACGGGAGTTTGAGGGCAGCTCCTACGAGCAGTACTTC.

CDR3 in amino acids: CASTPGQGWLVNTEAFF. CDR3 sequence (DNA): TGTGCCAGTACTCCGGGACAGGGGTGGTTGGTGAACACTGAAGCTTTCTTT. The V and J genes are TRBV19 and TRBJ1-1, with 10 bases that match TRBD1. The CDR3 length is 17 residues. Germline-derived CDR1 and CDR2 are LNHDA and SQIVND (reference sequence). J was trimmed by 0 bases and V by 7 bases; bases with no gene match: 11.

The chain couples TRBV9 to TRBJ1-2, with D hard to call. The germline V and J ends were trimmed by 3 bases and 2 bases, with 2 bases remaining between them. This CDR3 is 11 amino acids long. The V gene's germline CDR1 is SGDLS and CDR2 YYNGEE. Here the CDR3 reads CASSGNYGYTF. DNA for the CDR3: TGTGCCAGCAGCGGGAACTATGGCTACACCTTC.

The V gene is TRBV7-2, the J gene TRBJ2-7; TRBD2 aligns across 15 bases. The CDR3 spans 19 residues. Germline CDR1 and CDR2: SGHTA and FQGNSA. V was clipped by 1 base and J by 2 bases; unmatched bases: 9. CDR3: CASSLVHGLAGGPPYEQYF. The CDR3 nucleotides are TGTGCCAGCAGCTTAGTTCACGGACTAGCGGGGGGGCCTCCCTACGAGCAGTACTTC.

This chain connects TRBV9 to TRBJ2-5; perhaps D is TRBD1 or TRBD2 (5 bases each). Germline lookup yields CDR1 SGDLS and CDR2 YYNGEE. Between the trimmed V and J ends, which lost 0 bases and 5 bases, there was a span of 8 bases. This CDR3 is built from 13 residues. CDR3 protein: CASSVGGWETQYF. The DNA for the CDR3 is TGTGCCAGCAGCGTAGGGGGGTGGGAGACCCAGTACTTC.

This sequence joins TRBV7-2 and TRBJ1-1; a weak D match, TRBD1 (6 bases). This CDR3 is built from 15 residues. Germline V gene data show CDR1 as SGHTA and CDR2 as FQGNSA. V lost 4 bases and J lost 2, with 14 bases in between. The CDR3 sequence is CASSSTGRVNTEAFF. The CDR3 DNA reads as TGTGCCAGCAGCTCCACAGGGAGGGTAAACACTGAAGCTTTCTTT. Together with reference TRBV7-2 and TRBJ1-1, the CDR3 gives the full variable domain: GAGVSQSPSNKVTEKGKDVELRCDPISGHTALYWYRQSLGQGLEFLIYFQGNSAPDKSGLPSDRFSAERTGGSVSTLTIQRTQQEDSAVYLCASSSTGRVNTEAFFGQGTRLTVV.

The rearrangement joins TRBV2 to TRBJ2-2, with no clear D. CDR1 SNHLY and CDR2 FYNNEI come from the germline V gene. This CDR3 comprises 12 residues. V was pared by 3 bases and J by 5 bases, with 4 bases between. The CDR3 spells CASSEGTGELFF. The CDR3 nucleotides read TGTGCCAGCAGTGAGGGTACCGGGGAGCTGTTTTTT. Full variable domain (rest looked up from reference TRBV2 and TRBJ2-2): EPEVTQTPSHQVTQMGQEVILRCVPISNHLYFYWYRQILGQKVEFLVSFYNNEISEKSEIFDDQFSVERPDGSNFTLKIRSTKLEDSAMYFCASSEGTGELFFGEGSRLTVL.

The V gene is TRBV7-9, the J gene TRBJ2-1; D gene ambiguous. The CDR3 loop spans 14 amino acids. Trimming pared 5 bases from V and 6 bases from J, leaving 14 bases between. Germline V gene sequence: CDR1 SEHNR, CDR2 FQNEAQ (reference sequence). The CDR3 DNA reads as TGTGCCAGCAGCACCTCCCCGTTGATCAATGAGCAGTTCTTC. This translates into CASSTSPLINEQFF.

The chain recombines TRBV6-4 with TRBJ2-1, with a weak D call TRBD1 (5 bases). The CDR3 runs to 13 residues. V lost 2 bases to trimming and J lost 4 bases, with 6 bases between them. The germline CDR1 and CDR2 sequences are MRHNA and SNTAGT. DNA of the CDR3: TGTGCCAGCAGTGACGACAGTTACAATGAGCAGTTCTTC. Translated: CASSDDSYNEQFF.

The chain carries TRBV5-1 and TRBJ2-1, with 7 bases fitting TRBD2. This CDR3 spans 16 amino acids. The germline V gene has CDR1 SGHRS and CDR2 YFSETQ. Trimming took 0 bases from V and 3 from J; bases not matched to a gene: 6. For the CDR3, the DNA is TGCGCCAGCAGCTTGGCCACGGGACTACTCTACAATGAGCAGTTCTTC. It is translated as CASSLATGLLYNEQFF.

The CDR3 nucleotides are TGTGCCAGCAGTTTATCGGCCGGGGGGAGGGCCCTCGGTGAGCAGTTCTTC. Protein: CASSLSAGGRALGEQFF. This chain joins TRBV27 and TRBJ2-1; 7 bases agree with TRBD2. CDR1 and CDR2 (germline): MNHEY, SMNVEV (reference sequence). The ends lost 0 bases at V and 9 bases at J; junction bases unmatched: 14. The CDR3 runs to 17 residues.